The rows below give T cell receptor beta chains drawn from one sample of a study of cytomegalovirus exposure and HLA in healthy donors. Generated by immunoSEQ multiplex PCR, the TCRdb table keeps only in-frame clones and is missing some. This table holds about 150,000 clones. The material sequenced was PBMCs. These receptors all stem from a woman aged 50 to 60 in good health and CMV-seronegative. CDR3s include the opening cysteine and the closing phenylalanine or tryptophan. A D gene is named only where the DNA matches it firmly.

TRBV19	TRBJ2-7	.	TGTGCCAGTAGTATAACCGACCGTAGAGGATACGAGCAGTACTTC	CASSITDRRGYEQYF
TRBV4-1	TRBJ2-3	.	TGCGCCAGCAGCCAGTCCCCCGGGTCCGCAAAGAGAGGGACAGATACGCAGTATTTT	CASSQSPGSAKRGTDTQYF
TRBV11-2	TRBJ2-5	.	TGTGCCAGCAGTCCAACGGGACACGGGCAAGAGACCCAGTACTTC	CASSPTGHGQETQYF
TRBV6-1	TRBJ2-7	.	TGTGCCAGCAGTGAAGGGTCGAAGAACTACCAGCAGTACTTC	CASSEGSKNYQQYF
TRBV30	TRBJ2-7	.	TGTGCCGCCGCGGAGGGGGGGGACGAGCAGTACTTC	CAAAEGGDEQYF
TRBV7-2	TRBJ2-7	TRBD2	TGTGCCAGCAGCTTAGAGGGCGGGAGGGAGAGAGAGCAGTACTTC	CASSLEGGREREQYF
TRBV7-9	TRBJ2-2	.	TGTGCCAGCAACCCGGGACACAACACCGGGGAGCTGTTTTTT	CASNPGHNTGELFF
TRBV4-1	TRBJ2-3	.	TGCGCCAGCAGCCAAGCGGTGGGTTTTGGCGGGGTCAGCACAGATACGCAGTATTTT	CASSQAVGFGGVSTDTQYF
TRBV19	TRBJ1-5	.	TGTGCCAGTAGTATCCCCCTCCAGCAGCCCCAGCATTTT	CASSIPLQQPQHF
TRBV7-9	TRBJ2-4	.	TGTGCCAGCAGCCATAGAACAGGGAAGGACATTCAGTACTTC	CASSHRTGKDIQYF
TRBV4-1	TRBJ1-3	TRBD1	TGCGCCAGCAGCCGGACAGGGGGCAGAGGTGGAAACACCATATATTTT	CASSRTGGRGGNTIYF
TRBV28	TRBJ2-7	.	TGTGCCAGCAGTCAGTCTAGAGAGCAGTACTTC	CASSQSREQYF
TRBV7-9	TRBJ2-3	.	TGTGCCAGCAGCTCCCGGACGGGAGTCCGCACAGATACGCAGTATTTT	CASSSRTGVRTDTQYF
TRBV7-7	TRBJ1-1	.	TGTGCTAGCAGCTTGGGGGGGGAGAACACTGAAGCTTTCTTT	CASSLGGENTEAFF
TRBV30	TRBJ2-3	.	TGTGCCTGGAGTGAGGAGCAGGGGTCAGATACGCAGTATTTT	CAWSEEQGSDTQYF
TRBV7-2	TRBJ2-5	TRBD2	TGTGCCAGCAGGTCCCTCGGGGGGCAAGAGACCCAGTACTTC	CASRSLGGQETQYF
TRBV30	TRBJ1-1	.	TGTGCCTGGAGTGCTCGGGGCACTGAAGCTTTCTTT	CAWSARGTEAFF
TRBV5-3	TRBJ2-2	TRBD1	TGTGCCAGAAGCTGGCCCCGGGACAGGGGCTCCACCGGGGAGCTGTTTTTT	CARSWPRDRGSTGELFF
TRBV18	TRBJ2-7	TRBD1	TGTGCCAGCTCACTTACAGGGGTCGATGGTGAGCAGTACTTC	CASSLTGVDGEQYF
TRBV4-2	TRBJ1-5	TRBD1	TGTGCCAGCAGCCAAGATTCACAGGGGGATCAGCCCCAGCATTTT	CASSQDSQGDQPQHF
TRBV13	TRBJ2-7	.	TGTGCCAGCAGCTTAGCCCGCTGGGGGGAGAGCTCCTACGAGCAGTACTTC	CASSLARWGESSYEQYF
TRBV6-6	TRBJ1-5	.	TGTGCCAGCAGTTACTTCGGCAGGGATAGCAATCAGCCCCAGCATTTT	CASSYFGRDSNQPQHF
TRBV28	TRBJ2-1	.	TGTGCCAGCAGTTTTTGGCTAGCAAACCGCCCCCCCTACAATGAGCAGTTCTTC	CASSFWLANRPPYNEQFF
TRBV9	TRBJ2-1	TRBD2	TGTGCCAGCAGCGTAGGGCTAGCGGGAGAGGGTGAGCAGTTCTTC	CASSVGLAGEGEQFF
TRBV5-1	TRBJ1-5	TRBD1	TGCGCCAGCAGCGCAGGGGGCCGCCACGATCAGCCCCAGCATTTT	CASSAGGRHDQPQHF
TRBV15	TRBJ2-5	.	TGTGCCACCAGCAGAGTGGGCGGGTCTCGAGAGACCCAGTACTTC	CATSRVGGSRETQYF
TRBV27	TRBJ2-3	.	TGTGCCAGCAGTTTAGGTCAACTCGCAGATACGCAGTATTTT	CASSLGQLADTQYF
TRBV18	TRBJ1-1	.	TGTGCCAGCTCACCGGACAGAGACACTGAAGCTTTCTTT	CASSPDRDTEAFF
TRBV28	TRBJ2-1	TRBD2	TGTGCCAGCAGCTACCTGTCGGCGGGAGGTTCCGAGCAGTTCTTC	CASSYLSAGGSEQFF
TRBV28	TRBJ2-1	TRBD1	TGTGCCAGCAGTTTACCTCCGGGACAGCTACATATTCTCTCCGACAATGAGCAGTTCTTC	CASSLPPGQLHILSDNEQFF
TRBV28	TRBJ2-1	.	TGTGCCAGCAGTTTAAGAGGGGGTTACAATGAGCAGTTCTTC	CASSLRGGYNEQFF
TRBV7-3	TRBJ1-1	TRBD1	TGTGCCAGCAGCTTAATGGGACAGGGTTTGAACACTGAAGCTTTCTTT	CASSLMGQGLNTEAFF
TRBV6-5	TRBJ2-7	TRBD2	TGTGCCAGCAGTTCAGGACTAGCGGGGGGGAGTAACGAGCAGTACTTC	CASSSGLAGGSNEQYF
TRBV19	TRBJ1-1	.	TGTGCCAGTAGTAACTCCCAGAGGGCGGCTGAAGCTTTCTTT	CASSNSQRAAEAFF
TRBV6-5	TRBJ2-1	.	TGTGCCAGCAGTTCTACGACTAGTGAGCAGTTCTTC	CASSSTTSEQFF
TRBV4-1	TRBJ1-3	.	TGCGCCAGCAGCCAAGATCAAGGGGGCTCTGGAAACACCATATATTTT	CASSQDQGGSGNTIYF
TRBV4-1	TRBJ1-2	TRBD1	TGCGCCAGCAGCCAAGGACAGGGAGAAGGCTACACCTTC	CASSQGQGEGYTF
TRBV7-9	TRBJ1-5	.	TGTGCCAGCAGCTCTAGCGGGGGAACCCAGCCCCAGCATTTT	CASSSSGGTQPQHF
TRBV7-8	TRBJ2-7	TRBD1	TGTGCCAGCAGCCGCCGGACAGGGGAACACGAGCAGTACTTC	CASSRRTGEHEQYF
TRBV30	TRBJ1-4	.	TGTGCCTGGAGCCCCCCCACAGGGTTGGGTGAAAAACTGTTTTTT	CAWSPPTGLGEKLFF
TRBV19	TRBJ2-1	.	TGTGCCACCAAAGAAGCAGGGGCGTACAATGAGCAGTTCTTC	CATKEAGAYNEQFF
TRBV10-3	TRBJ1-1	.	TGTGCCATCAGAGGGGCCTGGACTGAAGCTTTCTTT	CAIRGAWTEAFF
TRBV15	TRBJ2-7	TRBD2	TGTGCCACCAGCAGAGATCGGACTAGCGGGCGCGAGCAGTACTTC	CATSRDRTSGREQYF
TRBV19	TRBJ2-1	TRBD2	TGTGCCAGTAGTATGCGGGCTAGCGGGAGGGCAAATGAGCAGTTCTTC	CASSMRASGRANEQFF
TRBV28	TRBJ1-5	.	TGTGCCAGCGGGCCGACGCCCCAGCATTTT	CASGPTPQHF
TRBV6-5	TRBJ1-2	TRBD1	TGTGCCAGCAGTCCCTTACAGGGGGTTAACTATGGCTACACCTTC	CASSPLQGVNYGYTF
TRBV6-6	TRBJ2-2	TRBD1	TGTGCCAGCAGTCCACTCCGGGACAGGGGCTCCGGGGAGCTGTTTTTT	CASSPLRDRGSGELFF
TRBV4-3	TRBJ2-7	TRBD2	TGCGCCAGCAGCCAAGAGATAGAACTAGCGGGGGCCTACGAGCAGTACTTC	CASSQEIELAGAYEQYF
TRBV28	TRBJ2-2	TRBD1	TGTGCCAGCAGTATCATGACAGGGGGTTTAGCCGGGGAGCTGTTTTTT	CASSIMTGGLAGELFF
TRBV10-3	TRBJ2-1	TRBD2	TGTGCCATCAGCAATGGGGGACTAGCAGAGAGGGAGCAGTTCTTC	CAISNGGLAEREQFF
TRBV19	TRBJ2-5	TRBD2	TGTGCCAGTAGTATGAGGGTCGGGACTAGCGCGCCCACGGAGACCCAGTACTTC	CASSMRVGTSAPTETQYF
TRBV7-9	TRBJ2-5	TRBD2	TGTGCCAGCAGCTTAGCGACTAGCGAGGGGGAGACCCAGTACTTC	CASSLATSEGETQYF
TRBV18	TRBJ2-1	TRBD1	TGTGCCAGCTCACCACGCGTACAGGGGGGCAATGAGCAGTTCTTC	CASSPRVQGGNEQFF